These T cell receptor beta chains were read from a single sample in a study of sequential checkpoint blockade in melanoma. Assay used: immunoSEQ multiplex PCR; TCRdb lists only in-frame clones, some missing. This table has approximately 4,900 clones, 30% to 35% appearing once. Sequences were derived from tumor tissue (inferred from file names), sampled from a patient given nivolumab and ipilimumab in sequence. These receptors came from a human donor with melanoma. The CDR3 runs from the conserved cysteine through the conserved F or W. D genes are given only for firm matches. Not all rows give a size; the values are once, few, many and, for expanded clones, a class.

CDR3	DNA	J	V	length	D	size
CASSKTGGYYEQYF	TGTGCCAGCAGCAAAACAGGGGGCTACTACGAGCAGTACTTC	TRBJ2-7	TRBV9	14	TRBD1	few
CATSTEPEDTEAFF	TGCGCCACTTCGACGGAGCCCGAAGACACTGAAGCTTTCTTT	TRBJ1-1	TRBV23-1	14	-	medium-sized
CASSQPGGAPYEQYF	TGCGCCAGCAGCCAGCCTGGCGGGGCGCCCTACGAGCAGTACTTC	TRBJ2-7	TRBV4-1	15	-	-
CAEGQLNTEAFF	TGTGCCGAGGGACAGCTGAACACTGAAGCTTTCTTT	TRBJ1-1	TRBV2	12	TRBD1	-
CASIPSGGQRLNSGNTIYF	TGTGCCAGTATCCCATCGGGGGGACAGCGCCTTAACTCTGGAAACACCATATATTTT	TRBJ1-3	TRBV19	19	TRBD1	-
CASSGSGLRSSYEQYF	TGTGCCAGCAGTGGCTCTGGACTACGAAGCTCCTACGAGCAGTACTTC	TRBJ2-7	TRBV6-8	16	-	medium-sized
CSAGQSGETQYF	TGCAGCGCGGGACAGTCGGGGGAGACCCAGTACTTC	TRBJ2-5	TRBV29-1	12	TRBD1	-
CASSVGFQQPYEQYF	TGTGCCAGCAGCGTAGGCTTCCAACAGCCCTACGAGCAGTACTTC	TRBJ2-7	TRBV9	15	-	-
CASSVLSASNYGYTF	TGTGCCAGCAGTGTTTTGTCAGCTTCTAACTATGGCTACACCTTC	TRBJ1-2	TRBV6-8	15	-	few
CASSPTGYNTEAFF	TGTGCCAGCTCACCGACAGGGTATAACACTGAAGCTTTCTTT	TRBJ1-1	TRBV18	14	TRBD1	-
CASSPGTANTEAFF	TGTGCCAGCTCACCCGGGACAGCGAACACTGAAGCTTTCTTT	TRBJ1-1	TRBV18	14	TRBD1	few
CASLGPLGPDTQYF	TGTGCCAGCCTTGGACCTCTGGGCCCAGATACGCAGTATTTT	TRBJ2-3	TRBV28	14	-	-
CASTKSGGIHEQFF	TGTGCCAGCACGAAGAGCGGGGGGATCCATGAGCAGTTCTTC	TRBJ2-1	TRBV6-8	14	TRBD2	few
CASSYLGANTEAFF	TGTGCCAGCAGTTATCTGGGAGCGAACACTGAAGCTTTCTTT	TRBJ1-1	TRBV6-8	14	-	few
CASSLARDGNYEQYF	TGTGCCAGCAGCTTGGCCCGGGACGGCAACTACGAGCAGTACTTC	TRBJ2-7	TRBV11-3	15	-	-
CASSLVAGETGELFF	TGTGCCAGCAGCTTAGTGGCAGGGGAGACCGGGGAGCTGTTTTTT	TRBJ2-2	TRBV7-7	15	-	few
CASGGLGNTIYF	TGTGCCAGCGGAGGGCTTGGAAACACCATATATTTT	TRBJ1-3	TRBV2	12	-	-
CAISGGNTGELFF	TGTGCCATCAGTGGGGGAAACACCGGGGAGCTGTTTTTT	TRBJ2-2	TRBV6-8	13	-	-
CASSPQGAHSNQPQHF	TGTGCCAGCTCACCACAGGGGGCTCATAGCAATCAGCCCCAGCATTTT	TRBJ1-5	TRBV18	16	TRBD1	few
CASSRSDRLEGQYF	TGCGCCAGCAGCCGATCGGATAGGCTTGAGGGGCAGTATTTT	TRBJ2-3	TRBV23-1	14	-	medium-sized
CASSTHRALGVNIQYF	TGTGCCAGTAGTACCCACAGGGCCCTGGGGGTGAACATTCAGTACTTC	TRBJ2-4	TRBV19	16	-	-
CASSIDTGNEQYF	TGTGCCAGTAGTATAGACACAGGCAACGAGCAGTACTTC	TRBJ2-7	TRBV19	13	-	medium-sized
CAISEAGTGNSPLHF	TGTGCCATCAGTGAGGCTGGGACAGGGAATTCACCCCTCCACTTT	TRBJ1-6	TRBV10-3	15	TRBD1	-
CSVNGQYSGNTIYF	TGCAGCGTCAATGGACAGTACTCTGGAAACACCATATATTTT	TRBJ1-3	TRBV29-1	14	-	-
CASSLGVARVNYGYTF	TGTGCCAGCAGCTTAGGAGTGGCCAGGGTTAACTATGGCTACACCTTC	TRBJ1-2	TRBV11-3	16	-	-
CVNSRDRLYEQYF	TGTGTCAACTCCCGGGACAGGCTCTACGAGCAGTACTTC	TRBJ2-7	TRBV30	13	TRBD1	large
CASSEVTGRYEQYF	TGTGCCAGCAGTGAGGTGACAGGGCGTTACGAGCAGTACTTC	TRBJ2-7	TRBV9	14	TRBD1	few
CASSPGRGSNMNTEAFF	TGTGCCAGCTCACCAGGCCGTGGGAGTAACATGAACACTGAAGCTTTCTTT	TRBJ1-1	TRBV18	17	-	few
CSVEDVRVLNEAFF	TGCAGCGTTGAAGACGTGAGGGTGTTAAATGAAGCTTTCTTT	TRBJ1-1	TRBV29-1	14	-	few
CASSTGRDYGYTF	TGTGCCAGCAGTACAGGGCGGGACTATGGCTACACCTTC	TRBJ1-2	TRBV6-8	13	-	few
CASSLSGPPDSPLHF	TGTGCCAGCAGCTTGTCAGGGCCCCCGGATTCACCCCTCCACTTT	TRBJ1-6	TRBV11-3	15	-	many
CASSGEGQVADTQYF	TGTGCCAGCAGCGGGGAGGGTCAGGTGGCAGATACGCAGTATTTT	TRBJ2-3	TRBV11-3	15	TRBD2	many
CASSEAGQVYGYTF	TGTGCCAGCAGTGAAGCCGGACAGGTCTATGGCTACACCTTC	TRBJ1-2	TRBV25-1	14	TRBD1	few
CASSEGGSSYNEQFF	TGTGCCAGCAGCGAAGGAGGGAGCTCCTACAATGAGCAGTTCTTC	TRBJ2-1	TRBV14	15	-	-
CASSFEYGGAYNEQFF	TGTGCCAGCAGCTTTGAGTACGGGGGGGCTTACAATGAGCAGTTCTTC	TRBJ2-1	TRBV11-3	16	TRBD2	medium-sized
CASSDFGGTDTQYF	TGTGCCAGCAGTGATTTTGGGGGAACAGATACGCAGTATTTT	TRBJ2-3	TRBV13	14	-	-
CASSPFPPVTGGKRKDNNAYEQYF	TGTGCCAGCAGTCCTTTCCCCCCTGTGACAGGGGGCAAAAGAAAAGATAATAATGCCTACGAGCAGTACTTC	TRBJ2-7	TRBV6-8	24	TRBD1	-
CASSVGRGGRETQYF	TGTGCCAGCAGCGTAGGCCGGGGGGGCCGAGAGACCCAGTACTTC	TRBJ2-5	TRBV9	15	TRBD2	medium-sized
CASSQDPLDGGNTEAFF	TGCGCCAGCAGCCAAGATCCCCTTGACGGGGGAAACACTGAAGCTTTCTTT	TRBJ1-1	TRBV4-1	17	-	-
CASRSEGGAFF	TGTGCCAGCAGGAGTGAGGGAGGAGCTTTCTTT	TRBJ1-1	TRBV6-7	11	-	few
CASSLVAGGLGTSTDTQYF	TGTGCCAGCAGCTTGGTAGCGGGGGGACTCGGAACTAGCACAGATACGCAGTATTTT	TRBJ2-3	TRBV11-3	19	TRBD2	medium-sized
CASSLTPGWNTEAFF	TGTGCCAGCAGCTTGACCCCTGGATGGAACACTGAAGCTTTCTTT	TRBJ1-1	TRBV11-3	15	-	-
CASSGRLDRDTQYF	TGTGCCAGCAGCGGCCGACTCGACCGAGATACGCAGTATTTT	TRBJ2-3	TRBV9	14	-	-
CASEDRGYNSPLHF	TGTGCCAGCGAGGACAGGGGATATAATTCACCCCTCCACTTT	TRBJ1-6	TRBV10-3	14	TRBD1	few
CATSRGLGLAGADTQYF	TGTGCCACCAGCAGAGGCCTCGGACTAGCGGGAGCAGATACGCAGTATTTT	TRBJ2-3	TRBV15	17	TRBD2	few
CASSLDVGRRYTEAFF	TGTGCCAGCAGCTTAGACGTAGGCAGGCGATACACTGAAGCTTTCTTT	TRBJ1-1	TRBV7-5	16	-	-
CASRGPGTVKAFF	TGTGCCAGCAGAGGACCAGGGACAGTTAAAGCTTTCTTT	TRBJ1-1	TRBV9	13	TRBD1	few
CASSPDVGHEAFF	TGTGCCAGCTCACCAGATGTAGGACATGAAGCTTTCTTT	TRBJ1-1	TRBV18	13	-	-
CAWSVGFGENIQYF	TGTGCCTGGAGTGTAGGGTTTGGCGAAAACATTCAGTACTTC	TRBJ2-4	TRBV30	14	-	-
CASSLGWNTDTQYF	TGTGCCAGCAGCTTAGGGTGGAACACAGATACGCAGTATTTT	TRBJ2-3	TRBV13	14	-	many
CASSLAGSDTQYF	TGTGCCAGCAGTCTGGCCGGGTCAGATACGCAGTATTTT	TRBJ2-3	TRBV6-8	13	-	medium-sized
CASSLSGDTEAFF	TGTGCCAGCAGCCTGAGTGGGGACACTGAAGCTTTCTTT	TRBJ1-1	TRBV25-1	13	-	-
CASSPYGTGWTF	TGTGCCAGCAGCCCCTACGGGACAGGGTGGACCTTC	TRBJ1-2	TRBV9	12	TRBD1	few